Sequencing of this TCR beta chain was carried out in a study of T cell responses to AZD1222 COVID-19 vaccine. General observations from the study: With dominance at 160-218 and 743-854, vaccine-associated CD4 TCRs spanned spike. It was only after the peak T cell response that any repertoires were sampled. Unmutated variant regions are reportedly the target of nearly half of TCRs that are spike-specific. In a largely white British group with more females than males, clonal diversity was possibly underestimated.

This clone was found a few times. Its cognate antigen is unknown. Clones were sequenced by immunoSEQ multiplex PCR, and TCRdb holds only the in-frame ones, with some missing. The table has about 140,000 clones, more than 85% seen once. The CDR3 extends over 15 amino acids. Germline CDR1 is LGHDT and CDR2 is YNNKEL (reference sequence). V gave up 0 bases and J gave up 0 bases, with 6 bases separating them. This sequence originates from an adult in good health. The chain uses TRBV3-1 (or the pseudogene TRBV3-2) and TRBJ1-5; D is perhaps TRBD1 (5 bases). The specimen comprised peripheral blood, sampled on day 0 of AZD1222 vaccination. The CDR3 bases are TGTGCCAGCAGCCAAGATGGGGCTAGCAATCAGCCCCAGCATTTT. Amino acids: CASSQDGASNQPQHF.